These 17 T cell receptor beta chains came from one sample sequenced in a study of siplizumab effects on memory and regulatory T cells. TCRdb keeps only in-frame clones here, not all; method: immunoSEQ multiplex PCR. The table shows tens of thousands of clones, with roughly 80% occurring only once. The sequenced sample was memory CD4+ T cells sorted from blood. These receptors were taken from a human donor in good health.

J is TRBJ2-5 and V is TRBV7-9, with D maybe TRBD1 (5 bases). The CDR3 sequence is 12 residues long. V dropped 5 bases and J dropped 3 bases, with 7 bases sitting between them. Per the germline V gene, CDR1 is SEHNR and CDR2 is FQNEAQ (reference sequence). CDR3 in amino acids: CASSVTEETQYF. In DNA, the CDR3 is TGTGCCAGCAGCGTGACAGAAGAGACCCAGTACTTC.

The V call is TRBV7-8, the J call TRBJ2-2; 7 bases are a match to TRBD1. The germline CDR1 and CDR2 sequences are SGHVS and FQNEAQ. J was trimmed by 5 bases and V by 2 bases; bases with no gene match: 5. This CDR3 comprises 15 residues. The DNA of the CDR3 is TGTGCCAGCAGCTTATGGGACAGAAAGACCGGGGAGCTGTTTTTT. This sequence encodes CASSLWDRKTGELFF.

V gene TRBV7-2 combines with J gene TRBJ1-3; D uncertain. V was cut by 3 bases and J by 3 bases, with 6 bases left in between. Per the germline V gene, CDR1 is SGHTA and CDR2 is FQGNSA. This CDR3 region has 13 residues. The CDR3 spells CASSFRNGNTIYF. CDR3 coding DNA: TGTGCCAGCAGCTTCCGGAATGGAAACACCATATATTTT.

This clone was observed a handful of times. The chain employs TRBV5-4 and TRBJ2-5; 11 bases agree with TRBD1. The CDR3 length is 17 residues. Germline trimming cut 4 bases from V and 5 bases from J; bases unmatched to any gene: 13. Germline V gives CDR1 SGHNT, CDR2 YYREEE (reference sequence). For the CDR3, the DNA is TGTGCCAGCAGCGCAAGCGGGACAGGGGGGCTAATGGAGACCCAGTACTTC. It codes for CASSASGTGGLMETQYF.

The rearrangement links TRBV28 to TRBJ1-2; 7 bases align to TRBD1. The junction had 10 bases not matched to a gene; V was cut back by 6 bases and J by 6 bases. Germline V gives CDR1 MDHEN, CDR2 SYDVKM. CDR3 length: 14 residues. The CDR3 region has the DNA TGTGCCAGCAGCCCGGGGCAGGGGGTGGATGGCTACACCTTC. Amino acid sequence: CASSPGQGVDGYTF.

The J gene is TRBJ2-3, the V gene TRBV5-1; D not resolved. Germline V gene lookup returns CDR1 SGHRS and CDR2 YFSETQ. The CDR3 totals 14 residues. The ends were cut back, 2 bases at V and 4 bases at J, with 11 bases in the middle. The DNA of the CDR3 is TGCGCCAGCAGCTTAGTCGGGCCCCCAGATACGCAGTATTTT. Translated: CASSLVGPPDTQYF.

This chain joins TRBV10-3 and TRBJ2-7; no clear D gene. The germline V gene encodes CDR1 ENHRY and CDR2 SYGVKD. Between the trimmed V and J ends, which lost 2 bases and 6 bases, there was a span of 8 bases. The CDR3 is 12 amino acids. Here the CDR3 reads CAISEMGFEQYF. CDR3 coding DNA: TGTGCCATCAGTGAGATGGGTTTCGAGCAGTACTTC.

Only one count was recorded for this clone. CDR3 DNA sequence: TGTGCCACCAGCAGAAGCCGGACTAGCGGGGGGGAAAAGACCCAGTACTTC. It encodes CATSRSRTSGGEKTQYF. This chain links TRBV15 with TRBJ2-5; 15 positions match TRBD2. The CDR3 consists of 17 residues. Per the germline V gene, CDR1 is LNHNV and CDR2 is YYDKDF (reference sequence). After removal of 2 bases from V and 6 bases from J, the junction contained 7 bases not matched to a gene.

This chain uses TRBV7-3 with TRBJ1-1; D remains unclear. The V end was cut by 5 bases, the J end by 6 bases, with 13 bases between. CDR1 and CDR2 (germline): SGHTA, FQGTGA. The CDR3 has 13 amino acids. CDR3 bases: TGTGCCAGCAGCCCGACGGGAAGCGCTGAAGCTTTCTTT. This gives the protein CASSPTGSAEAFF.

The CDR3 nucleotides are TGTGCCAGTAGGACGACAGGGCTCAGCAACTATGGCTACACCTTC. As protein: CASRTTGLSNYGYTF. This rearrangement joins TRBV19 to TRBJ1-2, with 7 bases lining up with TRBD1. With 6 bases clipped from V and 2 bases from J, the junction kept 9 bases outside the gene matches. Germline CDR1 reads LNHDA; CDR2 reads SQIVND (reference sequence). The CDR3 is made up of 15 amino acids.

The chain uses TRBV4-1 and TRBJ2-3, with a weak D call TRBD1 (5 bases). CDR1 is MGHRA, CDR2 YSYEKL, per germline. Trimming removed 1 base at V and 0 bases at J, with 20 bases between. The CDR3 sequence is 19 residues long. This CDR3 is CASSQGRAWGGTSTDTQYF. For the CDR3, the DNA is TGCGCCAGCAGCCAAGGTCGGGCTTGGGGCGGAACTAGCACAGATACGCAGTATTTT.

This sequence joins TRBV2 and TRBJ2-1, with 8 bases matching TRBD2. Germline V gene lookup returns CDR1 SNHLY and CDR2 FYNNEI. The CDR3 covers 15 residues. After removal of 5 bases from V and 7 bases from J, the junction contained 10 bases not matched to a gene. The CDR3 loop reads CASSSTGLGINEQFF. The CDR3 DNA is TGTGCCAGCAGTTCCACGGGACTAGGGATAAATGAGCAGTTCTTC.

This chain's CDR3 is CASSLDSRTSPLHF. CDR3 coding DNA: TGTGCCAGCAGCCTCGACAGCCGAACTTCACCCCTCCACTTT. V is TRBV7-3 and J is TRBJ1-6, with D possibly being TRBD1 (5 bases). The CDR3 covers 14 residues. Germline V gene lookup returns CDR1 SGHTA and CDR2 FQGTGA. V lost 5 bases to trimming and J lost 9 bases, with 14 bases between them.

CDR3 in DNA: TGTGCCAGCAGCGCATTTGGCAACATTCAGTACTTC. Amino acid sequence: CASSAFGNIQYF. V gene TRBV25-1 combines with J gene TRBJ2-4; D remains unclear. CDR3 length equals 12 residues. The germline gives CDR1 MGHDK, CDR2 SYGVNS. Trimming cost V 6 bases and J 7 bases, with 10 bases left between them.

This clone showed up just a few times. J is TRBJ1-1 and V is TRBV11-2, with D tentatively TRBD1 (5 bases). Per germline, CDR1 SGHAT and CDR2 FQNNGV. This CDR3 contains 13 residues. Trimming cost V 3 bases and J 4 bases, with 9 bases left between them. DNA for the CDR3: TGTGCCAGCAGCTTTTCGGGACGCACTGAAGCTTTCTTT. This sequence encodes CASSFSGRTEAFF.

The chain joins TRBV11-2 to TRBJ2-2, with 7 bases aligning to TRBD1. Germline V gene data show CDR1 as SGHAT and CDR2 as FQNNGV. The V gene end was trimmed by 6 bases and the J gene end by 6 bases; junction bases not matched to a gene: 7. This CDR3 has 14 amino acids. In DNA form, the CDR3 reads TGTGCCAGCAGGACTACAGGGGTAGCCGGGGAGCTGTTTTTT. Its protein is CASRTTGVAGELFF.

V gene TRBV28 combines with J gene TRBJ1-1; the match to TRBD1 covers 10 bases. CDR1 and CDR2 from the germline V gene are MDHEN and SYDVKM. With 7 bases clipped from V and 5 bases from J, the junction kept 4 bases outside the gene matches. The CDR3 length is 13 residues. CDR3 in DNA: TGTGCCAGCATGCGACAGGGGGCAACTGAAGCTTTCTTT. As protein: CASMRQGATEAFF.